Listed below are T cell receptor beta chains from one sample, sequenced in a study of blood T cells in healthy people across ages. One entry per CDR3 protein, called by TCRdb with MiXCR from the 5' RACE reads. This sample carries some 700,000 distinct CDR3 sequences, about a fifth of them seen once, and the ten largest clones take around a fifth. Sequencing used blood. The receptors derive from a man aged 65-85 years in good health. Both conserved end residues are part of each CDR3. The D gene is left open where the match is weak. Size tells how often a clone was seen (once, few, many) or the class of an expanded clone, and some rows leave it out.

>NA|TRBD1|TRBV12-3/TRBV12-4|TRBJ2-1
CTSSSRTGRNEQFF
TGTACCAGCAGTTCCAGGACAGGACGCAATGAGCAGTTCTTC
>NA|NA|TRBV12-3/TRBV12-4|TRBJ2-1
CASSPDVGSYNEQFF
TGTGCCAGCAGTCCGGACGTAGGATCCTACAATGAGCAGTTCTTC
>few|TRBD2|TRBV7-2|TRBJ2-3
CASIHRTSSTDTQYF
TGTGCCAGCATCCACAGGACTAGTAGCACAGATACGCAGTATTTT
>few|NA|TRBV5-1|TRBJ2-5
CASSWQGYQETQYF
TGCGCCAGCAGCTGGCAGGGTTACCAAGAGACCCAGTACTTC
>NA|NA|TRBV20-1|TRBJ1-1
CSASGPIPEAFF
TGCAGTGCCTCAGGTCCGATCCCTGAAGCTTTCTTT
>NA|NA|TRBV19|TRBJ2-6
CASRNFGLSGVNVLTF
TGTGCCAGCAGAAATTTCGGTCTCTCTGGGGTCAACGTCCTGACTTTC
>NA|NA|TRBV28|TRBJ1-2
CASSFSAYGYTF
TGTGCCAGCAGTTTTTCCGCCTATGGCTACACCTTC
>NA|NA|TRBV20-1|TRBJ1-5
CSVPGSRTGAKLGIQPQHF
TGCAGTGTTCCAGGGTCTAGAACGGGGGCTAAACTCGGGATTCAGCCTCAGCATTTT
>NA|NA|TRBV20-1|TRBJ1-4
CSAREAGREKLFF
TGCAGTGCTAGAGAGGCCGGGCGAGAAAAACTGTTTTTT
>few|NA|TRBV12-3/TRBV12-4|TRBJ2-7
CATALRGRAYEQYF
TGTGCCACCGCATTGAGGGGCAGGGCGTACGAGCAGTACTTC
>few|NA|TRBV6-2/TRBV6-3|TRBJ2-2
CASWPPGDTGELFF
TGTGCCAGCTGGCCCCCCGGGGACACCGGGGAGCTGTTTTTT
>few|NA|TRBV6-5|TRBJ1-2
CASSPPPGHRLTF
TGTGCCAGCAGTCCCCCGCCGGGACACCGCTTAACCTTC
>NA|NA|TRBV15|TRBJ2-3
CATSRDMNTQYF
TGTGCCACCAGCAGAGATATGAATACGCAGTATTTT
>NA|NA|TRBV27|TRBJ1-2
CASRQNHYQGNYGYTF
TGTGCCAGCAGACAAAACCACTATCAGGGGAACTATGGCTACACCTTC
>many|TRBD1|TRBV20-1|TRBJ2-5
CSARTGQETQYF
TGCAGTGCCAGGACAGGGCAAGAGACCCAGTACTTC
>few|TRBD2|TRBV11-2|TRBJ2-7
CASSLNSGGGYEQYF
TGTGCCAGCAGCTTAAATAGCGGGGGGGGCTACGAGCAGTACTTC
>NA|NA|TRBV29-1|TRBJ1-2
CSAPAGQGVKSGYTF
TGCAGCGCCCCAGCGGGCCAGGGCGTAAAGTCGGGCTACACCTTC
>NA|TRBD1|TRBV18|TRBJ1-4
CASSPGDRDNEKLFF
TGTGCCAGCTCACCCGGGGACAGAGATAATGAAAAACTGTTTTTT
>NA|TRBD1|TRBV10-3|TRBJ1-6
CAIRDRGTNSPLHF
TGTGCCATCCGGGACAGGGGTACTAATTCACCCCTCCACTTT
>NA|TRBD2|TRBV12-3/TRBV12-4|TRBJ2-3
CASSLARGGADTQYF
TGTGCCAGCAGTTTAGCGCGGGGGGGCGCAGATACGCAGTATTTT
>many|TRBD2|TRBV20-1|TRBJ2-3
CSAGRTSGSGSTQYF
TGCAGTGCTGGAAGGACTAGCGGGAGTGGGAGTACGCAGTATTTT
>NA|NA|TRBV5-5|TRBJ2-5
CASSLDRGAGETQYF
TGTGCCAGCAGCTTGGATCGGGGGGCAGGAGAGACCCAGTACTTC
>NA|TRBD2|TRBV5-1|TRBJ2-1
CASSLVGREWYNEQFF
TGCGCCAGCAGCTTGGTGGGGCGGGAGTGGTACAATGAGCAGTTCTTC
>NA|NA|TRBV2|TRBJ2-3
CASWPNGLGTDTQYF
TGTGCCAGCTGGCCTAACGGACTTGGCACAGATACGCAGTATTTT
>NA|TRBD2|TRBV7-9|TRBJ2-5
CASSSNGGLVAETQYF
TGTGCCAGCAGCTCGAATGGGGGACTAGTTGCAGAGACCCAGTACTTC
>few|NA|TRBV28|TRBJ2-3
CASSLLGGPTDTQYF
TGTGCCAGCAGTTTACTCGGGGGCCCCACAGATACGCAGTATTTT
>NA|NA|TRBV12-3/TRBV12-4|TRBJ2-1
CASSPLNDVGEQFF
TGTGCCAGCAGTCCCCTGAACGACGTGGGTGAGCAGTTCTTC
>few|NA|TRBV7-9|TRBJ2-3
CASIHEAATDTQYF
TGTGCCAGCATCCATGAGGCGGCCACAGATACGCAGTATTTT
>NA|NA|TRBV20-1|TRBJ1-1
CSGGDGLRAFF
TGCAGTGGCGGGGACGGGCTCCGAGCTTTCTTT
>few|TRBD1|TRBV28|TRBJ2-1
CASYGTGGYGEQFF
TGTGCCAGCTACGGGACAGGGGGATACGGTGAGCAGTTCTTC